The 21 T cell receptor beta chains presented below share a single source sample, sequenced in a study of cytomegalovirus exposure and HLA in healthy donors. The PCR used 60 Vbeta and 13 Jbeta primers. This table comes from immunoSEQ multiplex PCR, and its TCRdb copy is limited to in-frame clones, with some not included. The sample holds 150,000 to 200,000 clones, about four fifths seen once. The specimen was PBMCs. Receptors originate from a man in his forties or fifties in good health and CMV-seronegative.

This chain connects TRBV7-2 to TRBJ1-2; TRBD1 agrees at 8 bases. The germline V gene encodes CDR1 SGHTA and CDR2 FQGNSA. Losses at the gene ends were 5 bases for V and 5 bases for J; bases not matched to a gene: 7. The CDR3 runs to 14 residues. CDR3 DNA sequence: TGTGCCAGCAGCCCCAGACAGGGGCAATATGGCTACACCTTC. Amino acid sequence: CASSPRQGQYGYTF.

This chain joins TRBV5-5 and TRBJ1-1; the D is unclear. Looked up from germline, CDR1 is SGHKS and CDR2 is YYEKEE (reference sequence). CDR3 length equals 14 residues. V dropped 2 bases and J dropped 7 bases, with 15 bases sitting between them. CDR3 protein: CASSFALDRVEAFF. The CDR3 DNA reads as TGTGCCAGCAGCTTTGCGCTCGATCGGGTTGAAGCTTTCTTT.

The CDR3 sequence is CASSLRHSYGYTF. The CDR3 DNA reads as TGTGCCAGCAGCTTAAGACACTCCTATGGCTACACCTTC. V usage is TRBV9 and J usage is TRBJ1-2; D unresolved. Trimming removed 4 bases at V and 4 bases at J, with 11 bases between. Germline V gives CDR1 SGDLS, CDR2 YYNGEE. The CDR3 covers 13 residues.

The chain carries TRBV9 and TRBJ2-7; no clear D. V was shortened by 0 bases and J by 6 bases, with 16 bases between the two germline ends. This CDR3 has 15 residues. The germline V gene has CDR1 SGDLS and CDR2 YYNGEE. In nucleotides, the CDR3 is TGTGCCAGCAGCGTAGGAACGTCGACTTGGAGCGAGCAGTACTTC. Its protein product is CASSVGTSTWSEQYF. Supplemented by reference TRBV9 and TRBJ2-7, the full variable domain reads DSGVTQTPKHLITATGQRVTLRCSPRSGDLSVYWYQQSLDQGLQFLIQYYNGEERAKGNILERFSAQQFPDLHSELNLSSLELGDSALYFCASSVGTSTWSEQYFGPGTRLTVT.

The CDR3 coding sequence is TGTGCCAGCAGCTTGGACACCGGCCCCGGGGAGCTGTTTTTT. It specifies CASSLDTGPGELFF. The chain links TRBV11-2 to TRBJ2-2; perhaps TRBD1 as D (5 bases). V lost 3 bases and J lost 6, with 11 bases in between. Germline CDR1 is SGHAT and CDR2 is FQNNGV. The CDR3 loop spans 14 amino acids.

The gene calls are TRBV6-5 and TRBJ2-7; 7 nucleotides line up with TRBD1. V lost 0 bases and J lost 3; bases outside the gene matches: 5. This CDR3 is built from 15 residues. Germline V gives CDR1 MNHEY, CDR2 SVGAGI. The CDR3 reads CASSYSATGVYEQYF. The CDR3 nucleotides read TGTGCCAGCAGTTACTCGGCCACAGGGGTCTACGAGCAGTACTTC.

This rearrangement joins TRBV19 to TRBJ2-1; TRBD1 matches 8 bases. With V trimmed by 10 bases and J by 1 base, 6 bases remained unmatched. The CDR3 contains 14 residues. Germline lookup yields CDR1 LNHDA and CDR2 SQIVND (reference sequence). The CDR3 sequence is CATEQGGSYNEQFF. In DNA form, the CDR3 reads TGTGCCACAGAACAGGGGGGATCCTACAATGAGCAGTTCTTC.

This rearrangement joins TRBV2 to TRBJ1-5; TRBD1 might be the D (5 bases). This CDR3 spans 15 amino acids. Germline V gene sequence: CDR1 SNHLY, CDR2 FYNNEI. V gave up 1 base and J gave up 0 bases, with 7 bases separating them. This CDR3 is CASSEGTYSNQPQHF. For the CDR3, the DNA is TGTGCCAGCAGTGAAGGGACATATAGCAATCAGCCCCAGCATTTT.

The chain employs TRBV6-5 and TRBJ1-1; the match to TRBD1 covers 10 bases. The CDR3 runs 13 residues. With 8 bases clipped from V and 3 bases from J, the junction kept 3 bases outside the gene matches. Germline V lookup: CDR1 MNHEY, CDR2 SVGAGI. The CDR3 spells CASRGQGHTEAFF. The CDR3 DNA reads as TGTGCCAGCCGGGGACAGGGGCACACTGAAGCTTTCTTT.

The chain has TRBV2 and TRBJ1-6; D gene unclear. V was clipped by 1 base and J by 7 bases, with 5 bases between them. Germline-derived CDR1 and CDR2 are SNHLY and FYNNEI. This CDR3 has 13 residues. In DNA, the CDR3 is TGTGCCAGCAGTGAAGAACGGAATTCACCCCTCCACTTT. This sequence encodes CASSEERNSPLHF.

This clone was detected once. The chain combines TRBV30 with TRBJ1-1, with D possibly matching TRBD1 (5 bases). Per the germline V gene, CDR1 is GTSNPN and CDR2 is SVGIG (reference sequence). This CDR3 has 15 residues. V lost 2 bases and J lost 4, with 17 bases in between. The CDR3: CAWSSWGESRTEAFF. The CDR3 nucleotides read TGTGCCTGGAGTTCGTGGGGCGAGTCGCGCACTGAAGCTTTCTTT. Combining the CDR3 with reference TRBV30 and TRBJ1-1 gives the whole variable domain SQTIHQWPATLVQPVGSPLSLECTVEGTSNPNLYWYRQAAGRGLQLLFYSVGIGQISSEVPQNLSASRPQDRQFILSSKKLLLSDSGFYLCAWSSWGESRTEAFFGQGTRLTVV.

The chain has TRBV2 and TRBJ2-6; TRBD2 is a possible D gene (6 bases). Trimming shortened V by 2 bases and J by 1 base, and 15 bases separated the two germline ends. The CDR3 is 18 amino acids. From germline, CDR1 is SNHLY and CDR2 FYNNEI. CDR3 loop: CASSERGFVGSGANVLTF. The CDR3 DNA reads as TGTGCCAGCAGTGAACGGGGGTTTGTTGGGTCTGGGGCCAACGTCCTGACTTTC.

The chain has TRBV7-2 and TRBJ2-1; 10 nucleotides line up with TRBD2. The CDR3 runs 15 residues. Germline-derived CDR1 and CDR2 are SGHTA and FQGNSA. Losses at the gene ends were 5 bases for V and 8 bases for J; bases not matched to a gene: 9. The CDR3 is CASSPGGSGRYEQFF. The CDR3 region has the DNA TGTGCCAGCAGCCCCGGTGGTAGCGGGAGGTATGAGCAGTTCTTC. Together with reference TRBV7-2 and TRBJ2-1, the CDR3 gives the full variable domain: GAGVSQSPSNKVTEKGKDVELRCDPISGHTALYWYRQSLGQGLEFLIYFQGNSAPDKSGLPSDRFSAERTGGSVSTLTIQRTQQEDSAVYLCASSPGGSGRYEQFFGPGTRLTVL.

CDR3 sequence: CASRRERGTGELFF. The CDR3 DNA reads TGTGCCAGCAGGAGGGAGCGGGGGACCGGGGAGCTGTTTTTT. The chain recombines TRBV7-2 with TRBJ2-2, with 8 bases fitting TRBD2. The germline gives CDR1 SGHTA, CDR2 FQGNSA. There are 14 residues in the CDR3. V was pared by 6 bases and J by 5 bases, with 5 bases of the junction left unmatched.

The chain links TRBV28 to TRBJ1-1, with D possibly TRBD1 on 5 matching bases. The CDR3 totals 16 residues. V lost 5 bases and J 5 bases, leaving 21 bases between the germline ends. Germline V gene sequence: CDR1 MDHEN, CDR2 SYDVKM. The CDR3 reads CASSPGSLSGGTEAFF. DNA for the CDR3: TGTGCCAGCAGTCCCGGGTCGCTCAGCGGGGGGACTGAAGCTTTCTTT. Full variable domain (outside the CDR3, taken from reference TRBV28 and TRBJ1-1): DVKVTQSSRYLVKRTGEKVFLECVQDMDHENMFWYRQDPGLGLRLIYFSYDVKMKEKGDIPEGYSVSREKKERFSLILESASTNQTSMYLCASSPGSLSGGTEAFFGQGTRLTVV.

This chain joins TRBV28 and TRBJ1-4; 10 bases are a match to TRBD1. CDR1 is MDHEN and CDR2 is SYDVKM in the germline V gene. J gave up 5 bases and V 10 bases, and 7 bases lay outside the gene matches. CDR3 length: 14 amino acids. The CDR3 is CATMTGGLNEKLFF. The CDR3 DNA reads as TGTGCCACCATGACAGGGGGCTTGAATGAAAAACTGTTTTTT.

The chain is built from TRBV2 and TRBJ2-3, with 8 positions matching TRBD1. V gave up 6 bases and J gave up 7 bases; unmatched junction bases: 3. The CDR3 covers 12 residues. Germline values: CDR1 SNHLY, CDR2 FYNNEI. DNA of the CDR3: TGTGCCAGCAGAGACAGGGGAAATACGCAGTATTTT. It yields the protein CASRDRGNTQYF.

The chain recombines TRBV7-2 with TRBJ1-1, with a possible D match to TRBD1 (5 bases). The length of the CDR3 is 15 residues. V gave up 5 bases and J gave up 8 bases, with 21 bases separating them. Per germline, CDR1 SGHTA and CDR2 FQGNSA. The DNA for the CDR3 is TGTGCCAGCAGCCCGTACGACCTGACAGCCCGCGAAGCTTTCTTT. Translated, it gives CASSPYDLTAREAFF.

The gene calls are TRBV7-3 and TRBJ2-1; 13 bases fit TRBD2. The junction had 12 bases not matched to a gene; V was cut back by 5 bases and J by 8 bases. Per germline, CDR1 SGHTA and CDR2 FQGTGA. CDR3 length: 17 residues. Here the CDR3 DNA reads TGTGCCAGCAGCCCTACTTGGACTAGCGGGAGTGAATATGAGCAGTTCTTC. Protein product: CASSPTWTSGSEYEQFF.

The rearrangement joins TRBV28 to TRBJ2-5; D is possibly TRBD2 (6 bases). The DNA end favors TRBJ2-7, so the J call may be wrong. This CDR3 comprises 15 residues. Germline CDR1 reads MDHEN; CDR2 reads SYDVKM. This chain's CDR3 is CASQVGGAVYYEQYF. The CDR3 DNA follows: TGTGCCAGTCAAGTGGGAGGAGCAGTCTACTACGAGCAGTACTTC.

Details on this clone: Germline is not matched at one junction end, which may reflect a read error. The chain has TRBV7-3 and TRBJ2-2; a possible D gene is TRBD1 (6 bases). Looked up from germline, CDR1 is SGHTA and CDR2 is FQGTGA. The CDR3 consists of 13 residues. For the CDR3, the DNA is TGTGCCAGCACCTTACAGGGAACCGGGGAGCTGTTTTTT. As protein: CASTLQGTGELFF.